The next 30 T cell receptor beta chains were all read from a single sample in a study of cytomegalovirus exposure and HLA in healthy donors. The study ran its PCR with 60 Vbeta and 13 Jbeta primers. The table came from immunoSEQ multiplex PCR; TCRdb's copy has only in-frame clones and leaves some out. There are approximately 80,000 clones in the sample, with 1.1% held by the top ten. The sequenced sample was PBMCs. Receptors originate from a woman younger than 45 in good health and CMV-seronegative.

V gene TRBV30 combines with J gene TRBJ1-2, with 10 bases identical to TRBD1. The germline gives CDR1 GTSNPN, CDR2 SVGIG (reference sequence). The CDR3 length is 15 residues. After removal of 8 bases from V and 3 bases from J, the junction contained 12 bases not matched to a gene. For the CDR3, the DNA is TGTGCCCAAAGCGCCGGGACAGGGGTATACTATGGCTACACCTTC. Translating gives CAQSAGTGVYYGYTF.

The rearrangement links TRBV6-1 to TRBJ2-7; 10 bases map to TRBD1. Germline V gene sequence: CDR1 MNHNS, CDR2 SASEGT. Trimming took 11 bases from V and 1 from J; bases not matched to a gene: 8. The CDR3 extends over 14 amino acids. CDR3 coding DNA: TGTGCCTCCTCTTTGGGACAGGGGTCCTACGAGCAGTACTTC. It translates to CASSLGQGSYEQYF.

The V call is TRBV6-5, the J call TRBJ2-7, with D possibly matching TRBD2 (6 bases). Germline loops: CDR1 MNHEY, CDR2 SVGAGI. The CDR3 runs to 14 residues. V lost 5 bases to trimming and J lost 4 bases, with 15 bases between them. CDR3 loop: CASSAGPTRYEQYF. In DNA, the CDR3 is TGTGCCAGCAGTGCGGGACCCACGAGGTACGAGCAGTACTTC.

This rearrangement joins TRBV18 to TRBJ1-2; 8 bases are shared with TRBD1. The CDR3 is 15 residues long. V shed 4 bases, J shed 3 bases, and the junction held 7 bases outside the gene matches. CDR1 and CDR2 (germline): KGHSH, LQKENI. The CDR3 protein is CASSLYRGADYGYTF. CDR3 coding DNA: TGTGCCAGCTCACTTTACAGGGGGGCTGACTATGGCTACACCTTC.

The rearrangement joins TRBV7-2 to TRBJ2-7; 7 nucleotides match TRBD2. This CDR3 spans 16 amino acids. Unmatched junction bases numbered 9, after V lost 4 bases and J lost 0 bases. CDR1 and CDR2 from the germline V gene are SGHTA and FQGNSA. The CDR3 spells CASSSRVGGSSYEQYF. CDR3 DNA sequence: TGTGCCAGCAGCTCCAGAGTGGGCGGGAGCTCCTACGAGCAGTACTTC.

The CDR3 reads CSVEGDRGDEQYF. The CDR3 DNA reads TGCAGCGTTGAAGGGGACAGGGGGGACGAGCAGTACTTC. The chain recombines TRBV29-1 with TRBJ2-7; 11 bases align to TRBD1. CDR3 length equals 13 residues. The V segment lost 1 base and the J segment 5 bases; nucleotides outside the gene matches: 1. Germline V lookup: CDR1 SQVTM, CDR2 ANQGSEA.

The CDR3 protein is CASSLPTGTEQFF. CDR3 nucleotide sequence: TGTGCCAGCAGTTTACCAACCGGGACAGAGCAGTTCTTC. The chain links TRBV27 to TRBJ2-1; D is possibly TRBD1 (6 bases). The CDR3 is 13 residues long. CDR1 is MNHEY and CDR2 is SMNVEV in the germline V gene (reference sequence). The ends were cut back, 2 bases at V and 10 bases at J, with 12 bases in the middle.

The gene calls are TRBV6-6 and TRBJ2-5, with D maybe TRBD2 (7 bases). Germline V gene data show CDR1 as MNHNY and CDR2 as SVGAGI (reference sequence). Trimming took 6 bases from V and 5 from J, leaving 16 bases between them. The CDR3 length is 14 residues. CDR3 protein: CASSGVGGVETQYF. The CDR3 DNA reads TGTGCCAGCAGCGGTGTAGGGGGGGTGGAGACCCAGTACTTC.

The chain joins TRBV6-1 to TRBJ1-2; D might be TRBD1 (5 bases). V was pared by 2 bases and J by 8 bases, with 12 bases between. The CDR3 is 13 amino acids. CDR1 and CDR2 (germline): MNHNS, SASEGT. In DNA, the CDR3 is TGTGCCAGCAGTGAACGCAGGGCGGGGGGCTACACCTTC. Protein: CASSERRAGGYTF.

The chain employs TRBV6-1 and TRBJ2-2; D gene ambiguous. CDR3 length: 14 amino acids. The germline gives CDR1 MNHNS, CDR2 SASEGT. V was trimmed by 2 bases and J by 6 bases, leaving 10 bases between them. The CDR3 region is CASSEMTSPGELFF. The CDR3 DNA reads TGTGCCAGCAGTGAAATGACAAGCCCCGGGGAGCTGTTTTTT.

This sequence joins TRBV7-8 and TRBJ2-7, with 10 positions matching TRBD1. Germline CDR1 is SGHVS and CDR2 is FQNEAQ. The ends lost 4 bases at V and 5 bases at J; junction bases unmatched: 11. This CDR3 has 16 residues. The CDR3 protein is CASSSAGTGAMNEQYF. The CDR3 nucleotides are TGTGCCAGCAGCTCCGCAGGGACAGGGGCGATGAACGAGCAGTACTTC.

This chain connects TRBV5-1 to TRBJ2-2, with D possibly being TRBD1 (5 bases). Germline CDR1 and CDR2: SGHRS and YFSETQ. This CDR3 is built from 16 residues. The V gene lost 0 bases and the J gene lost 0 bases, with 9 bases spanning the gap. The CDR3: CASSLVVGPNTGELFF. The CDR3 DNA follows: TGCGCCAGCAGCTTGGTTGTGGGGCCGAACACCGGGGAGCTGTTTTTT.

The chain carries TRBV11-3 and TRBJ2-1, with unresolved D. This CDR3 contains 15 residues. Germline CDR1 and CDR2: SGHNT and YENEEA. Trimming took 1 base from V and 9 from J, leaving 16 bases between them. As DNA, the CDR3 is TGTGCCAGCAGCTTAGGGGCCACCCTTAATGGTGAGCAGTTCTTC. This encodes CASSLGATLNGEQFF. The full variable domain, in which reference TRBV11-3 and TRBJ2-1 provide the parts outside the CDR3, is EAGVVQSPRYKIIEKKQPVAFWCNPISGHNTLYWYLQNLGQGPELLIRYENEEAVDDSQLPKDRFSAERLKGVDSTLKIQPAELGDSAVYLCASSLGATLNGEQFFGPGTRLTVL.

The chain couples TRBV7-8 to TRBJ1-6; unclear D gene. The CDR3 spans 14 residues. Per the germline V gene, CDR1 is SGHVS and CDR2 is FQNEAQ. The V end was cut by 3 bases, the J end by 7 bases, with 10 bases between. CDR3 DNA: TGTGCCAGCAGCTTCAGCACAGAGAATTCACCCCTCCACTTT. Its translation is CASSFSTENSPLHF.

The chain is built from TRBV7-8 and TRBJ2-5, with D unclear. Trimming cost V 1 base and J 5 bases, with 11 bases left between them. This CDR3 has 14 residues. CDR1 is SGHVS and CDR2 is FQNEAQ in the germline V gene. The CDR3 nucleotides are TGTGCCAGCAGCTTAGATCCGTCGCGTGAGACCCAGTACTTC. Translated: CASSLDPSRETQYF.

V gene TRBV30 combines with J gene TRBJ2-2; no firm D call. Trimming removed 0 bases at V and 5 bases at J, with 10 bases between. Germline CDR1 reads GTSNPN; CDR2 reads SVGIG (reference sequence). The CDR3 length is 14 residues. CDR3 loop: CAWSVSRNTGELFF. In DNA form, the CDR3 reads TGTGCCTGGAGTGTTTCCAGAAATACCGGGGAGCTGTTTTTT. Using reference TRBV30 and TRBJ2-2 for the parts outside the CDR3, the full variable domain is SQTIHQWPATLVQPVGSPLSLECTVEGTSNPNLYWYRQAAGRGLQLLFYSVGIGQISSEVPQNLSASRPQDRQFILSSKKLLLSDSGFYLCAWSVSRNTGELFFGEGSRLTVL.

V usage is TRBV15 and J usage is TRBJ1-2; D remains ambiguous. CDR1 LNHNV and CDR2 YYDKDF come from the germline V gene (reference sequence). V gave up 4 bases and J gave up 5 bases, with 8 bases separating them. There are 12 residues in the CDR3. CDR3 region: CATSTEAYGYTF. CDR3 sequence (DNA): TGTGCCACCAGCACAGAAGCATATGGCTACACCTTC.

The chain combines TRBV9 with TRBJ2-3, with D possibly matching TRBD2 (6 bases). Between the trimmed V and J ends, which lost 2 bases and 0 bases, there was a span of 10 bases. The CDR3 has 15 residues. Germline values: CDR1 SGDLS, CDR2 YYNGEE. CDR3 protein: CASSVGLSSTDTQYF. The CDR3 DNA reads TGTGCCAGCAGCGTGGGACTTTCAAGCACAGATACGCAGTATTTT.

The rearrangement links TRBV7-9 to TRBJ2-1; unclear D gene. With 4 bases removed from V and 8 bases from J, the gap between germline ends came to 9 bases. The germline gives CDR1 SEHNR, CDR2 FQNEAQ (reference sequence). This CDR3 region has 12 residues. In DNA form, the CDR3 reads TGTGCCAGCAGCTCACTTTCCTATGAGCAGTTCTTC. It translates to CASSSLSYEQFF. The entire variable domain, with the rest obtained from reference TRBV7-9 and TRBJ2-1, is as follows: DTGVSQNPRHKITKRGQNVTFRCDPISEHNRLYWYRQTLGQGPEFLTYFQNEAQLEKSRLLSDRFSAERPKGSFSTLEIQRTEQGDSAMYLCASSSLSYEQFFGPGTRLTVL.

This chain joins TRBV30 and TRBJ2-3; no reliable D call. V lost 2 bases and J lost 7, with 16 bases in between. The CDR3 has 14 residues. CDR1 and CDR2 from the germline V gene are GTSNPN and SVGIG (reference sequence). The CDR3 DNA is TGTGCCTGGAGTCCCGAACATACCCCGTATACGCAGTATTTT. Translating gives CAWSPEHTPYTQYF.

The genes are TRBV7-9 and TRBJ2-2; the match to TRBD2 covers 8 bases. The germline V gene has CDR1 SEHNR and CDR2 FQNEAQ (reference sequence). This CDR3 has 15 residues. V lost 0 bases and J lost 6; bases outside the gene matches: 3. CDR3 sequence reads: CASSLALLAAGELFF. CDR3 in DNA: TGTGCCAGCAGCTTAGCGCTACTAGCGGCCGGGGAGCTGTTTTTT.

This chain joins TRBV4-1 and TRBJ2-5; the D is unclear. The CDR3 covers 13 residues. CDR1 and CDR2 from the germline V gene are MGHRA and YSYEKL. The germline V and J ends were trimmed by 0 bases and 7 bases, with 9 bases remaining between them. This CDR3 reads CASSQDTVGTQYF. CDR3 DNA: TGCGCCAGCAGCCAAGATACTGTCGGGACCCAGTACTTC.

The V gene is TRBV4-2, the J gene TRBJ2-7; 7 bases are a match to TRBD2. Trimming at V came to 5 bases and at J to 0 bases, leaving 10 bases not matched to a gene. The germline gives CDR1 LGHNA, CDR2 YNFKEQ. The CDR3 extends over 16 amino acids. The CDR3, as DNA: TGTGCCAGCAGCGCGCGTACTAGCGAAATCTCCTACGAGCAGTACTTC. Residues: CASSARTSEISYEQYF.

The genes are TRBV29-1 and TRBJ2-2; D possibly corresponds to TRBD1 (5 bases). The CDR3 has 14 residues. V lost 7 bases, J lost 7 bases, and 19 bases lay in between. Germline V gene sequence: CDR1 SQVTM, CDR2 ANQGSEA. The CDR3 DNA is TGCAGCGCAAGACAGAGAATGGCTTACGGGGAGCTGTTTTTT. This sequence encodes CSARQRMAYGELFF.

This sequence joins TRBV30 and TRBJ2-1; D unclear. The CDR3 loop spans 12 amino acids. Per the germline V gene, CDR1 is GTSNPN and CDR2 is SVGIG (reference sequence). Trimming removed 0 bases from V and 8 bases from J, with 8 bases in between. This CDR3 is CAWSVLSDEQFF. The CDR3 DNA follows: TGTGCCTGGAGTGTACTTTCGGATGAGCAGTTCTTC.

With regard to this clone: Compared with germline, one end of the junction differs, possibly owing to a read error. CDR3 coding DNA: TGTGCCAGCAGGGAAGGACTAGCGGCCTCCAATGAGCAGTTCTTC. Its translation: CASREGLAASNEQFF. The chain joins TRBV2 to TRBJ2-1; 10 bases are a match to TRBD2. Germline CDR1 SNHLY, CDR2 FYNNEI. The CDR3 is made up of 15 amino acids.

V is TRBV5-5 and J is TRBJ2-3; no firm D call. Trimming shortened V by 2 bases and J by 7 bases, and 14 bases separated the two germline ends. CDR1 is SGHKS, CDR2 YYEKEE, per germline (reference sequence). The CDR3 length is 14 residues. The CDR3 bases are TGTGCCAGCAGCTTCCGGCCCCAGGTGAATACGCAGTATTTT. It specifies CASSFRPQVNTQYF.

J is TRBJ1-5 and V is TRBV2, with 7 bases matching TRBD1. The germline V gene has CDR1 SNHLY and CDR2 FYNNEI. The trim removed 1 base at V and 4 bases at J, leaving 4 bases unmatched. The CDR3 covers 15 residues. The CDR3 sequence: CASSEEGAGNQPQHF. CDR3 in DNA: TGTGCCAGCAGTGAAGAGGGGGCCGGGAATCAGCCCCAGCATTTT. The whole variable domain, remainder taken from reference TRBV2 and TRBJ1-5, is EPEVTQTPSHQVTQMGQEVILRCVPISNHLYFYWYRQILGQKVEFLVSFYNNEISEKSEIFDDQFSVERPDGSNFTLKIRSTKLEDSAMYFCASSEEGAGNQPQHFGDGTRLSIL.

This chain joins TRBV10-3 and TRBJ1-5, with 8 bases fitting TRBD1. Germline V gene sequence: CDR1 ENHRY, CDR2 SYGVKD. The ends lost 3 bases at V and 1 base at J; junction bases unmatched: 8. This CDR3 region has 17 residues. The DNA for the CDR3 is TGTGCCATCAGTGAAGGGACAGGCCTTGGCAGCAATCAGCCCCAGCATTTT. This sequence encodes CAISEGTGLGSNQPQHF.

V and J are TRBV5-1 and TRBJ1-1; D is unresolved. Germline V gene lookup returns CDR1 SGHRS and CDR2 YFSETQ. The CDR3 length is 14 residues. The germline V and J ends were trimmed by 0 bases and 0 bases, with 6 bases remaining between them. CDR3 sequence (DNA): TGCGCCAGCAGCTTGGCCAATCTGAACACTGAAGCTTTCTTT. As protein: CASSLANLNTEAFF.